The clone carrying this TCR beta chain was recorded only once. Germline V lookup: CDR1 SGHNT, CDR2 YYREEE (reference sequence). Trimming shortened V by 5 bases and J by 5 bases, and 10 bases separated the two germline ends. The CDR3 is 12 amino acids. The data were taken from a study of cytotoxic CD8 clonotypes in ibrutinib-treated CLL. Assay: immunoSEQ multiplex PCR; the TCRdb copy retains only in-frame clones and omits some. The profile shows roughly 200,000 clones, 75% to 85% of them singletons. The sequenced sample was PBMCs, obtained after 12 months of ibrutinib treatment. This TCR was sampled from a human donor with chronic lymphocytic leukemia. J is TRBJ1-1 and V is TRBV5-4; TRBD1 might be the D (5 bases). In DNA, the CDR3 is TGTGCCAGCAGGGGGCAAGGGACTGAAGCTTTCTTT. Amino acid sequence: CASRGQGTEAFF.